This T cell receptor (beta chain) was recorded in a study of cytomegalovirus exposure and HLA in healthy donors. This clone has more than one count but fewer than ten. Per the germline V gene, CDR1 is SGHTA and CDR2 is FQGTGA. V shed 5 bases, J shed 3 bases, and the junction held 7 bases outside the gene matches. The length of the CDR3 is 15 residues. Primers for the PCR totalled 60 Vbeta and 13 Jbeta. Sequencing was performed with immunoSEQ multiplex PCR; in TCRdb, only in-frame clones are kept and a portion is missing. The sample yields around 130,000 clones, 76% seen once. The receptor comes from a man aged 35 to 55 in good health and CMV-seronegative. This sequence joins TRBV7-3 and TRBJ2-1; 7 bases map to TRBD1. The specimen sequenced was PBMCs. The CDR3 loop reads CASSPARGIYNEQFF. The CDR3 DNA reads TGTGCCAGCAGCCCCGCCAGGGGGATCTACAATGAGCAGTTCTTC.